This TCR beta chain was documented in a study of OX40 agonist ivuxolimab in advanced cancers. Whole-study context: A diagnosis of hepatocellular carcinoma, melanoma, renal cell or head and neck cancer was present in dose-escalation patients. A partial response was reached by three patients: one with hepatocellular carcinoma and two with cutaneous melanoma.

On cycle 4 day 1 and cycle 7 day 1, as well as at baseline, blood was sampled. Generated by immunoSEQ multiplex PCR, the TCRdb table keeps only in-frame clones and is missing some. The table has around 77,000 clones, about 73% seen once. As regards this clone: What it binds is not known.

Study-wide results and limits: Among T cells, CD8+ cells averaged more expanded clones than CD4+ cells.

The source of this sequence is an adult with an advanced solid tumor such as melanoma, head and neck, liver or kidney cancer. The sequencing here drew on CD4+ or CD8+ T cells sorted from blood, taken in a trial of the OX40 agonist ivuxolimab.

CDR3 sequence (DNA): TGTGCCAGCAGCCCCCAAGTAGCGGGAGGGCCAGGGGATACGCAGTATTTT. Its protein product is CASSPQVAGGPGDTQYF. V is TRBV7-2 and J is TRBJ2-3; 11 positions match TRBD2. CDR1 and CDR2 from the germline V gene are SGHTA and FQGNSA. The CDR3 covers 17 residues. V lost 5 bases and J lost 6; bases outside the gene matches: 13.